Listed here are 8 T cell receptor beta chains from one sample, sequenced in a study of blood T cell repertoires in COVID-19. Libraries were prepared by immunoSEQ multiplex PCR; TCRdb keeps only in-frame clonotypes and omits some of them. Of about 300,000 clones listed, under 90% are singletons. Sequencing input: PBMCs or T cells enriched from blood (not recorded which). These receptors came from a young woman who had recovered from COVID-19.

The chain couples TRBV30 to TRBJ1-5, with 7 positions matching TRBD1. The trim removed 2 bases at V and 5 bases at J, leaving 6 bases unmatched. Germline loops: CDR1 GTSNPN, CDR2 SVGIG (reference sequence). The CDR3 length is 14 residues. The CDR3 coding sequence is TGTGCCTGGAGTAAGACAGGGATGCATCAGCCCCAGCATTTT. Amino acid sequence: CAWSKTGMHQPQHF.

The chain uses TRBV29-1 and TRBJ1-2; weak D call: TRBD1 (6 bases). CDR3 length: 16 amino acids. CDR1 and CDR2 (germline): SQVTM, ANQGSEA. V dropped 2 bases and J dropped 3 bases, with 19 bases sitting between them. The CDR3 coding sequence is TGCAGCGTTGAAAGTCACAGAGGGGGTGGTGACTATGGCTACACCTTC. As protein: CSVESHRGGGDYGYTF.

V and J are TRBV7-9 and TRBJ1-1; possible D gene TRBD1, 5 bases. The CDR3 totals 13 residues. CDR1 is SEHNR and CDR2 is FQNEAQ in the germline V gene (reference sequence). V dropped 6 bases and J dropped 7 bases, with 15 bases sitting between them. The CDR3, as DNA: TGTGCCAGCAGGCCCTCGGGGGAGGTTGAAGCTTTCTTT. Translation gives CASRPSGEVEAFF.

The chain joins TRBV10-1 to TRBJ1-1; TRBD1 agrees at 9 bases. The CDR3 sequence is 13 residues long. Germline V lookup: CDR1 WNHNN, CDR2 SYGVQD (reference sequence). J was trimmed by 11 bases and V by 5 bases; bases with no gene match: 9. The CDR3 bases are TGCGCCAGCAGTCCGGGACAGGGCGCCGTTGCTTTCTTT. Protein: CASSPGQGAVAFF.

J is TRBJ2-1 and V is TRBV5-1; 8 bases match TRBD1. The trim removed 2 bases at V and 0 bases at J, leaving 10 bases unmatched. Germline CDR1 SGHRS, CDR2 YFSETQ. There are 18 residues in the CDR3. The CDR3 region has the DNA TGCGCCAGCAGCTTAGGCAGGGGGCACGGTAGCTCCTACAATGAGCAGTTCTTC. Translated, it gives CASSLGRGHGSSYNEQFF.

About this clone itself: Other DNA sequences in the same sample also yield this CDR3. This chain links TRBV27 with TRBJ1-1, with TRBD1 matching over 7 bases. The junction had 5 bases not matched to a gene; V was cut back by 3 bases and J by 1 base. The CDR3 totals 15 residues. Germline CDR1 reads MNHEY; CDR2 reads SMNVEV (reference sequence). CDR3 residues: CASSFGTAPNTEAFF. Written as DNA, the CDR3 is TGTGCCAGCAGTTTTGGGACAGCACCGAACACTGAAGCTTTCTTT.

V is TRBV18 and J is TRBJ1-5, with a tentative D call TRBD1 (6 bases). The germline V gene encodes CDR1 KGHSH and CDR2 LQKENI. This CDR3 has 17 amino acids. The germline V and J ends were trimmed by 4 bases and 2 bases, with 18 bases remaining between them. DNA for the CDR3: TGTGCCAGCTCACGAGGGTCCGACAGGACTGGCAATCAGCCCCAGCATTTT. Translated: CASSRGSDRTGNQPQHF. Full variable domain (missing parts from reference TRBV18 and TRBJ1-5): NAGVMQNPRHLVRRRGQEARLRCSPMKGHSHVYWYRQLPEEGLKFMVYLQKENIIDESGMPKERFSAEFPKEGPSILRIQQVVRGDSAAYFCASSRGSDRTGNQPQHFGDGTRLSIL.

The genes are TRBV7-2 and TRBJ1-2; D is unclear. CDR3 length equals 15 residues. From germline, CDR1 is SGHTA and CDR2 FQGNSA. V was cut by 3 bases and J by 0 bases, with 11 bases left in between. CDR3 region: CASSFPLPANYGYTF. CDR3 in DNA: TGTGCCAGCAGCTTCCCACTACCAGCTAACTATGGCTACACCTTC.